The text below deals with one T cell receptor beta chain. Which antigen it targets is not known. Base-call qualities are not available, and no considerably larger clone is one nucleotide away. Synthesis of TCR cDNA relied on 5'RACE template switching, a step that introduced a universal primer site along with unique molecular identifiers. cDNA synthesis was primed from both the TCR alpha and TCR beta constant segments. Libraries were amplified in two PCR steps, with sample barcodes and sequencing adapters added in the second step. Sequencing of the libraries was done on either Illumina HiSeq 2500 (2x100 bp) or NovaSeq (2x150 bp). For the original study's pipeline: Demultiplexing of reads and collapsing into UMI consensus sequences were performed with MIGEC, and V(D)J alignment was carried out with MiXCR. Vaccine-responding clonotypes were identified with edgeR using replicate PBMC samples, with FDR below 0.01 and a log2 fold change above 5 up to day 15 being required. Bulk clonotypes were assigned CD4 or CD8 identity according to which sequenced CD4 or CD8 repertoire held them at higher abundance. TCRdb redid the processing of the public reads, applying fastp at Q25 and MiXCR, and retained in-frame beta chains. CDR3 protein duplicates are merged, each entry listing the most common genes and DNA. These V and J calls rely on TCRdb rather than the paper's analysis. The sample records 400,000 or so distinct CDR3 sequences, about 6% of which are singletons. About 15% of the sample lies in the top ten.

The treatment or condition tag for this specimen amounts to: live attenuated yellow fever vaccine strain. At every blood-draw timepoint, two biological replicates of bulk PBMCs were collected. A standard Ficoll-Paque protocol was used to isolate PBMCs from peripheral blood. RNA was extracted with TriZol from bulk PBMCs, CD4 and CD8 fractions, and dextramer-positive and dextramer-negative fractions. Taken from cysteine to phenylalanine, the CDR3 has 11 residues. The entry retains the CDR3 DNA only, 33 bases that are in frame from base 1. Based on the germline V gene (reference sequence), the CDR1 and CDR2 sequences are GTSNPN and SVGIG. The junction shows trimming of 5 bases on V and 7 bases on J, plus 9 bases between the germline ends. The sample is drawn from a study of T cells after yellow fever vaccination (dated by TCRdb to the late 2010s). The study in broad terms: The SMART-Seq v4 Ultra Low Input RNA kit was used to prepare libraries from fractions with low cell numbers. To follow T-cell clones before and after both primary and booster YFV17D yellow fever vaccination, bulk TCR alpha and beta repertoires underwent longitudinal sequencing. Two healthy male donors, one aged 18 to 29 and one aged 30 to 40 years, made up the cohort. Bulk PBMC replicates and cell subsets were isolated from blood drawn at multiple timepoints before and after both primary and secondary immunization.

Study-level results and caveats: Compared with the primary T-cell response, the secondary T-cell response was weaker but faster, peaking on day 5 rather than day 15. A small share of clonotypes occurred in both CD4 and CD8 compartments, likely arising from convergent recombination. Because only a couple of donors were included in the study, the extent to which the findings can be generalized is limited. FACS-sorted repertoires could contain abundant contaminating clonotypes from the bulk population, so computational filtering was required. Most clones expanded after primary vaccination were re-detected after the booster (around 96% of CD4 and around 88% of CD8), suggesting broad memory maintenance.

This TCR derives from a young man who received the YFV17D yellow fever vaccine. Recombination joined TRBV30 with TRBJ2-1; the best D guess is TRBD1, with 5 bases matching. The sequences come from PBMCs, collected 5 days after the yellow fever booster vaccination. The CDR3 reads CAWSRVNEQFF. The DNA sequence is as follows: TGTGCCTGGTCCAGGGTGAATGAGCAGTTCTTC.